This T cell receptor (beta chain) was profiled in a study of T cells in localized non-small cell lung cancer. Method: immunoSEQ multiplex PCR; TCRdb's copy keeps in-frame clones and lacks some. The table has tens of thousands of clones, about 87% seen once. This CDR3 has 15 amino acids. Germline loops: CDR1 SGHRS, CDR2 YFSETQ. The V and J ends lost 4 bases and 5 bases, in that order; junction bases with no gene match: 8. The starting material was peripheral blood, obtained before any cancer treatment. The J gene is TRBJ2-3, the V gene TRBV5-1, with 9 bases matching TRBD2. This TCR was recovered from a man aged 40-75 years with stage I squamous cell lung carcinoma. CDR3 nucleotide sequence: TGCGCCAGCAGCATCCAGCGGGGGGCGCGAGATACGCAGTATTTT. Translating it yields CASSIQRGARDTQYF. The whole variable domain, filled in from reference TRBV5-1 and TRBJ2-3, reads KAGVTQTPRYLIKTRGQQVTLSCSPISGHRSVSWYQQTPGQGLQFLFEYFSETQRNKGNFPGRFSGRQFSNSRSEMNVSTLELGDSALYLCASSIQRGARDTQYFGPGTRLTVL.